This TCR beta chain was recorded in a study of shared clonotypes between healthy human individuals. Study as a whole: Donors had three CD4 naive, three CD4 memory, two CD8 naive and one CD8 memory plate apiece. Points from the study as a whole: Shared clonotypes: approximately 5.3% naive CD4, under 4% naive CD8, under 2.5% memory CD4, more than 0.3% memory CD8.

In germline, CDR1 is LNHDA, CDR2 SQIVND (reference sequence). The CDR3 length is 14 residues. Trimming stripped 4 bases from V and 2 bases from J, with 12 bases between. TCRdb's table, derived via immunoSEQ multiplex PCR, lists solely in-frame clones and lacks some. The profile covers 850,000 to 1,200,000 clones, with 65% to 80% appearing a single time and approximately 1.5% taken by the ten largest. Each sample came from a Caucasian adult donor living in Nashville, Tennessee. About this clone: Its antigen is currently unknown.

The TCR comes from a man younger than 35 in good health. The chain couples TRBV19 to TRBJ2-7; the D call may be TRBD1 or TRBD2 (5 bases each). The sample comprised memory CD4+ T cells sorted from blood. The subset denotes: CD45RA-negative fraction. CDR3 DNA sequence: TGTGCCAGTAGTACCCCAGGGCGGGCCTACGAGCAGTACTTC. Translation: CASSTPGRAYEQYF.